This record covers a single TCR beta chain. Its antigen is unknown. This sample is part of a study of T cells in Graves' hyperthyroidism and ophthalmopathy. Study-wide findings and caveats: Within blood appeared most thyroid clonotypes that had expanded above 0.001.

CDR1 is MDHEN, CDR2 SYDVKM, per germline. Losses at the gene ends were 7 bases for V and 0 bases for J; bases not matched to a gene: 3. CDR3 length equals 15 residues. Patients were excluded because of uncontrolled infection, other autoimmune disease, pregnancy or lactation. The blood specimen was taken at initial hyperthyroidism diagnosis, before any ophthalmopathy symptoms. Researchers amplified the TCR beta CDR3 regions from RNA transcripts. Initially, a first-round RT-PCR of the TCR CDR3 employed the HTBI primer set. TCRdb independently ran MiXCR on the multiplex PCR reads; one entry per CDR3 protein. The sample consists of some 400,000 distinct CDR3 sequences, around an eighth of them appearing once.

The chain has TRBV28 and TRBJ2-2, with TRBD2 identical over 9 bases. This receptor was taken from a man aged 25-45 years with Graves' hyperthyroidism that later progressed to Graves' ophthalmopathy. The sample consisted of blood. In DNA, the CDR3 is TGTGCCAGCAAGGGACTAGCTTCGAACACCGGGGAGCTGTTTTTT. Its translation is CASKGLASNTGELFF.